This is a list of T cell receptor beta chains from one sample in a study of T-cell memory formation after mild COVID-19. TCRdb reanalysed the 5' RACE reads using MiXCR and keeps one entry per CDR3 protein. The table has hundreds of thousands of distinct CDR3 sequences, roughly 21% seen once. What was sequenced was PBMCs or a T cell subset sorted from them (not recorded which). The source is an adult woman who had mild COVID-19 (a few samples of this study predate the infection). Cell type and time point are not known. Each CDR3 is given with its conserved first and last residue. A D gene is named only where the DNA matches it firmly. A row's size may be missing; if present it is once, few, many or a size class.

d_gene	abundance	v_gene	j_gene	CDR3nt	CDR3aa
TRBD2	.	TRBV12-3/TRBV12-4	TRBJ2-3	TGTGCCAGCAGTTTCCTCGCGGGGGGGCCGACAGGAACAGATACGCAGTATTTT	CASSFLAGGPTGTDTQYF
.	.	TRBV6-1	TRBJ2-5	TGTGCCAGCAGTTTTAACAGGGCACAAGAGACCCAGTACTTC	CASSFNRAQETQYF
TRBD1	.	TRBV7-9	TRBJ1-3	TGTGCCAGCAGCCCCTTCGGACAGGGGGCATTTGGAAACACCATATATTTT	CASSPFGQGAFGNTIYF
.	few	TRBV12-3/TRBV12-4	TRBJ1-1	TGTGCCAGCAGCAAACAGGAGCTTAACACTGAAGCTTTCTTT	CASSKQELNTEAFF
.	few	TRBV9	TRBJ2-5	TGTGCCAGCAGCGTTATGGTCTCAGAGACCCAGTACTTC	CASSVMVSETQYF
.	few	TRBV14	TRBJ2-7	TGTGCCAGCAGCCAAGGACCGGGACACCTTGCCTACGAGCAGTACTTC	CASSQGPGHLAYEQYF
.	.	TRBV7-2	TRBJ1-2	TGTGCCAGCAGCTTAGCAGCAGGGAATAACTATGGCTACACCTTC	CASSLAAGNNYGYTF
.	.	TRBV6-5	TRBJ2-7	TGTGCCAGCAGTTACTACCCGGGGTACGAGCAGTACTTC	CASSYYPGYEQYF
TRBD1	.	TRBV20-1	TRBJ2-7	TGCAGTGCAGGGACAGAGGGATACTACGAGCAGTACTTC	CSAGTEGYYEQYF
.	few	TRBV7-2	TRBJ2-1	TGTGCCAGCAGCGACCCGTATACCCATGAGCAGTTCTTC	CASSDPYTHEQFF
.	.	TRBV29-1	TRBJ2-1	TGCAGCGTCGGGAACAGCTACAATGAGCAGTTCTTC	CSVGNSYNEQFF